A selection of T cell receptor beta chains follows, all from one sample in a study of cytomegalovirus exposure and HLA in healthy donors. TCRdb's table, derived via immunoSEQ multiplex PCR, lists solely in-frame clones and lacks some. This sample has about 160,000 clones, with roughly 87% found just once. Sequenced: PBMCs. These receptors all stem from a girl aged 5-17 years in good health and CMV-seropositive. Both conserved end residues are part of each CDR3. The order of the fields is D gene, clone size, V gene, J gene, CDR3 protein, CDR3 DNA. A D gene is named only where the DNA matches it firmly. A row's size may be missing; if present it is once, few, many or a size class.

TRBD2	.	TRBV2	TRBJ2-7	CASSSPPWREYTYEQYF	TGTGCCAGCAGTTCCCCCCCCTGGCGGGAGTACACCTACGAGCAGTACTTC
TRBD2	.	TRBV11-2	TRBJ2-7	CASGFIAGGGLYEQYF	TGTGCCAGCGGCTTTATAGCGGGGGGGGGTCTCTACGAGCAGTACTTC
.	.	TRBV4-3	TRBJ1-5	CASSQDGSSRNQPQHF	TGCGCCAGCAGCCAAGATGGTTCGAGCCGCAATCAGCCCCAGCATTTT
TRBD2	.	TRBV19	TRBJ2-6	CASKLTGGLYSGANVLTF	TGTGCCAGTAAGTTGACGGGAGGTTTATACTCTGGGGCCAACGTCCTGACTTTC
.	.	TRBV18	TRBJ1-1	CASSLGHMNTEAFF	TGTGCCAGCTCACTCGGACATATGAACACTGAAGCTTTCTTT
TRBD1	.	TRBV4-1	TRBJ1-1	CASRQGAEAFF	TGCGCCAGCAGGCAGGGGGCTGAAGCTTTCTTT
TRBD1	.	TRBV10-2	TRBJ1-5	CASSDHDRVNQPQHF	TGCGCCAGCAGTGACCACGACAGGGTCAATCAGCCCCAGCATTTT
TRBD2	.	TRBV5-4	TRBJ2-2	CASRLAGGPGELFF	TGTGCCAGCAGACTAGCGGGGGGGCCTGGGGAGCTGTTTTTT
.	.	TRBV7-9	TRBJ1-3	CASRLGSSGNTIYF	TGTGCCAGCAGACTAGGTAGCTCTGGAAACACCATATATTTT
TRBD2	.	TRBV7-9	TRBJ2-5	CASSYTTSGRQETQYF	TGTGCCAGCAGCTATACGACTAGCGGGAGGCAAGAGACCCAGTACTTC
.	.	TRBV10-3	TRBJ1-1	CAISVQVENTEAFF	TGTGCCATCAGTGTACAGGTGGAGAACACTGAAGCTTTCTTT
TRBD2	.	TRBV4-3	TRBJ2-3	CASSQRLPSGGEDTQYF	TGCGCCAGCAGCCAAAGATTGCCTAGCGGGGGAGAAGATACGCAGTATTTT
.	.	TRBV18	TRBJ2-2	CASSPGLNTGELFF	TGTGCCAGCTCACCTGGACTCAACACCGGGGAGCTGTTTTTT
.	.	TRBV7-7	TRBJ2-5	CASSRDSQETQYF	TGTGCTAGCAGCCGGGACTCTCAAGAGACCCAGTACTTC
.	.	TRBV27	TRBJ2-3	CASSLSRGLDTQYF	TGTGCCAGCAGTTTATCCCGGGGTCTCGATACGCAGTATTTT
.	.	TRBV15	TRBJ1-5	CATSRDLRVSQHF	TGTGCCACCAGCAGAGATCTCAGGGTATCCCAGCATTTT
TRBD1	.	TRBV5-6	TRBJ2-1	CASSLDQGAGYNEQFF	TGTGCCAGCAGCTTGGATCAGGGGGCTGGGTACAATGAGCAGTTCTTC
TRBD1	.	TRBV13	TRBJ2-5	CASSSPGQGDLETQYF	TGTGCCAGCAGCTCCCCGGGACAGGGTGATTTGGAGACCCAGTACTTC
TRBD1	few	TRBV11-2	TRBJ2-3	CASSSISGTGEDTQYF	TGTGCCAGCAGCTCGATTTCCGGGACAGGGGAAGATACGCAGTATTTT
.	.	TRBV4-3	TRBJ1-3	CASSFNLVVSGNTIYF	TGCGCCAGCAGCTTCAACTTGGTAGTCTCTGGAAACACCATATATTTT
.	.	TRBV7-9	TRBJ2-7	CASSPVGGAYEQYF	TGTGCCAGCAGCCCAGTAGGAGGGGCCTACGAGCAGTACTTC
.	.	TRBV6-1	TRBJ1-2	CASSEGAYGYTF	TGTGCCAGCAGTGAAGGGGCCTATGGCTACACCTTC
.	.	TRBV2	TRBJ1-4	CASSEQTTNEKLFF	TGTGCCAGCAGTGAGCAGACTACTAATGAAAAACTGTTTTTT
.	.	TRBV10-3	TRBJ1-1	CAISESRNTEAFF	TGTGCCATCAGTGAGTCGCGGAACACTGAAGCTTTCTTT
TRBD1	.	TRBV7-2	TRBJ1-2	CASSADRGYYGYTF	TGTGCCAGCAGCGCGGACAGGGGTTACTATGGCTACACCTTC
.	once	TRBV7-3	TRBJ2-1	CASSLGADEQFF	TGTGCCAGCAGCTTAGGGGCGGATGAGCAGTTCTTC
.	.	TRBV11-3	TRBJ2-3	CASSLKALDTQYF	TGTGCCAGCAGCCTTAAAGCCCTAGATACGCAGTATTTT
.	.	TRBV4-3	TRBJ1-1	CASSQDRRVGEAFF	TGCGCCAGCAGCCAAGACCGGAGGGTGGGGGAAGCTTTCTTT
.	.	TRBV28	TRBJ2-5	CASSRPGTSKETQYF	TGTGCCAGCAGCCGCCCTGGCACTAGCAAAGAGACCCAGTACTTC
.	.	TRBV7-9	TRBJ1-5	CASSPVSGDQPQHF	TGTGCCAGCAGCCCGGTTTCAGGCGATCAGCCCCAGCATTTT
TRBD2	.	TRBV25-1	TRBJ2-1	CASTPSGNEQFF	TGTGCCAGTACCCCTAGCGGCAATGAGCAGTTCTTC
TRBD1	.	TRBV6-1	TRBJ1-6	CASSGDRATWNSPLHF	TGTGCCAGCAGTGGGGACAGGGCGACTTGGAATTCACCCCTCCACTTT
.	.	TRBV7-3	TRBJ2-7	CASSSYSGDYEQYF	TGTGCCAGCAGCTCCTACTCGGGTGACTACGAGCAGTACTTC
TRBD1	.	TRBV9	TRBJ2-1	CASSRDRAYNEQFF	TGTGCCAGCAGCCGGGACAGGGCCTACAATGAGCAGTTCTTC
TRBD2	.	TRBV18	TRBJ2-7	CASSQVTSAYEQYF	TGTGCCAGCTCACAGGTGACTAGCGCCTACGAGCAGTACTTC
.	.	TRBV5-1	TRBJ2-5	CASSPLEVTSVETQYF	TGCGCCAGCAGCCCCCTGGAGGTGACGTCGGTGGAGACCCAGTACTTC
.	.	TRBV10-3	TRBJ1-2	CAVLSGGTNYGYTF	TGTGCCGTCCTTTCGGGGGGAACTAACTATGGCTACACCTTC
.	.	TRBV11-2	TRBJ1-4	CASSLDGRGGNEKLFF	TGTGCCAGCAGCTTAGACGGACGCGGGGGTAATGAAAAACTGTTTTTT
.	.	TRBV13	TRBJ2-1	CASSLTGNEQFF	TGTGCCAGCAGCTTAACAGGAAATGAGCAGTTCTTC
.	.	TRBV25-1	TRBJ2-7	CASSFIREIAAYEQYF	TGTGCCAGCAGTTTTATCAGGGAAATTGCCGCCTACGAGCAGTACTTC
.	.	TRBV5-1	TRBJ2-5	CASSFSPQETQYF	TGCGCCAGCAGCTTCAGTCCCCAAGAGACCCAGTACTTC
.	.	TRBV5-1	TRBJ2-3	CASSLAPTDTQYF	TGCGCCAGCAGCTTGGCTCCGACAGATACGCAGTATTTT
.	.	TRBV9	TRBJ1-4	CASSVEALSGKLFF	TGTGCCAGCAGCGTAGAGGCACTGAGCGGAAAACTGTTTTTT
TRBD1	.	TRBV28	TRBJ2-7	CASSNRGVWEQYF	TGTGCCAGCAGTAACAGGGGGGTCTGGGAGCAGTACTTC
TRBD2	.	TRBV7-8	TRBJ2-1	CASSLVAGGPLDEQFF	TGTGCCAGCAGCTTAGTGGCGGGGGGGCCGTTGGATGAGCAGTTCTTC
.	once	TRBV27	TRBJ1-2	CASSLRGNSVDYGYTF	TGTGCCAGCAGTTTGCGGGGGAATAGTGTTGACTATGGCTACACCTTC
.	.	TRBV5-1	TRBJ2-4	CASSGGTASEGNIQYF	TGCGCCAGCAGCGGGGGGACCGCGAGTGAGGGAAACATTCAGTACTTC
TRBD1	.	TRBV19	TRBJ2-2	CASYSGTGNTGELFF	TGTGCCAGTTATTCGGGGACAGGGAACACCGGGGAGCTGTTTTTT
.	.	TRBV6-4	TRBJ2-3	CASSDSGLITDTQYF	TGTGCCAGCAGTGACTCGGGACTCATCACAGATACGCAGTATTTT
.	.	TRBV27	TRBJ1-5	CASMPIGPFSNQPQHF	TGTGCCAGCATGCCGATTGGGCCCTTTAGCAATCAGCCCCAGCATTTT
.	.	TRBV7-3	TRBJ1-1	CASSPEQGDTEAFF	TGTGCCAGCAGCCCCGAACAGGGTGACACTGAAGCTTTCTTT
.	.	TRBV11-3	TRBJ2-4	CASSLESLVAKNIQYF	TGTGCCAGCAGCTTAGAAAGTCTAGTAGCCAAAAACATTCAGTACTTC
TRBD2	.	TRBV4-3	TRBJ2-1	CASSQGVRGGYEQFF	TGCGCCAGCAGCCAGGGGGTGCGGGGGGGGTATGAGCAGTTCTTC
TRBD1	.	TRBV27	TRBJ1-2	CASATGEGYGYTF	TGTGCCAGTGCGACAGGGGAGGGCTATGGCTACACCTTC